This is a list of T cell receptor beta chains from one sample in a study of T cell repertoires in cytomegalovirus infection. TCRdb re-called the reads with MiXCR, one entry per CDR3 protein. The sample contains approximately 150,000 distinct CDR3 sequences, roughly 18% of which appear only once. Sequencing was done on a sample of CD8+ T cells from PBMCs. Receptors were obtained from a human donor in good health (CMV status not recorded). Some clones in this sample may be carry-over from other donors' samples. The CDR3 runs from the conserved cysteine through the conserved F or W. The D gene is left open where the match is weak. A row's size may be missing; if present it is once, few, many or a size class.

CASRDRQQNYGYTF TGTGCCAGCAGGGACAGGCAACAAAACTATGGCTACACCTTC TRBV7-2 TRBD1 TRBJ1-2 few
CASSSGASYGYTF TGTGCCAGCAGCTCCGGGGCCTCCTATGGCTACACCTTC TRBV7-2 - TRBJ1-2 many
CASGPAGTVFF TGTGCCAGCGGGCCGGCCGGGACAGTGTTTTTT TRBV6-2/TRBV6-3 TRBD1 TRBJ1-4 many
CASSFRLRGGARDEQFF TGTGCCAGCAGTTTCAGGTTGCGCGGGGGGGCGAGGGATGAGCAGTTCTTC TRBV6-2/TRBV6-3 TRBD2 TRBJ2-1 -
CASSSNRGQGAGNEQFF TGTGCCAGCAGCTCCAACCGCGGACAGGGGGCCGGTAATGAGCAGTTCTTC TRBV7-9 TRBD1 TRBJ2-1 -
CATEGQGNTEAFF TGTGCCACCGAGGGACAGGGGAACACTGAAGCTTTCTTT TRBV24-1 TRBD1 TRBJ1-1 -
CASSLQGLRNYGYTF TGTGCCAGCAGCCTACAGGGTTTAAGAAACTATGGCTACACCTTC TRBV7-9 - TRBJ1-2 -
CASAPGGIRFNEQFF TGTGCCAGCGCTCCGGGGGGAATCCGATTCAATGAGCAGTTCTTC TRBV7-8 TRBD2 TRBJ2-1 -
CASSYLVGDTQYF TGTGCCAGCAGTTACTTAGTGGGAGATACGCAGTATTTT TRBV6-2/TRBV6-3 - TRBJ2-3 -
CASSELNSYEQYF TGTGCCAGCAGTGAATTAAACTCCTACGAGCAGTACTTC TRBV6-1 - TRBJ2-7 few
CASSLVFWDEQFF TGTGCCAGCAGTCTCGTCTTCTGGGATGAGCAGTTCTTC TRBV12-3/TRBV12-4 - TRBJ2-1 few
CASTTDGLVYNEQFF TGTGCCAGCACCACAGATGGCCTAGTCTACAATGAGCAGTTCTTC TRBV7-2 - TRBJ2-1 -
CASSSQTEPEYF TGTGCCAGCAGCTCGCAAACCGAACCGGAGTATTTT TRBV7-8 - TRBJ2-3 -
CASSFGRGFTDTQYF TGTGCCAGCAGTTTTGGGCGGGGATTCACAGATACGCAGTATTTT TRBV12-3/TRBV12-4 - TRBJ2-3 -
CASTLLTGGPGTEAFF TGTGCCAGCACCTTACTGACAGGGGGGCCTGGGACTGAAGCTTTCTTT TRBV6-2/TRBV6-3 TRBD1 TRBJ1-1 -
CSARDLAGTYNEQFF TGCAGTGCTAGAGATTTAGCGGGAACCTACAATGAGCAGTTCTTC TRBV20-1 TRBD2 TRBJ2-1 few
CASSLTSGTISEQYF TGTGCCAGCAGCCTCACGTCCGGGACCATTAGCGAGCAGTACTTC TRBV7-8 - TRBJ2-7 -
CASSLGASGTFPYNEQFF TGTGCCAGCAGCCTGGGGGCTAGCGGGACCTTCCCCTACAATGAGCAGTTCTTC TRBV7-2 TRBD2 TRBJ2-1 few
CSARTGVADTQYF TGCAGTGCTCGAACCGGGGTGGCAGATACGCAGTATTTT TRBV20-1 - TRBJ2-3 -
CASSSLGEAYGYTF TGTGCCAGCAGCTCCCTGGGGGAGGCCTATGGCTACACCTTC TRBV7-2 - TRBJ1-2 few
CASSSSWGVAEQYF TGTGCCAGCAGTTCCTCATGGGGGGTAGCCGAGCAGTACTTC TRBV28 - TRBJ2-7 few
CSVEGLANWDYGYTF TGCAGCGTTGAAGGTTTGGCTAACTGGGACTATGGCTACACCTTC TRBV29-1 - TRBJ1-2 -
CSARDDGTGELFF TGCAGTGCTAGAGATGACGGGACCGGGGAGCTGTTTTTT TRBV20-1 - TRBJ2-2 -
CASSWTGDQPQHF TGTGCCAGCAGCTGGACAGGGGATCAGCCCCAGCATTTT TRBV11-2 TRBD1 TRBJ1-5 medium-sized
CASSGRAGDYEQYF TGTGCCAGCAGTGGTAGAGCGGGGGACTACGAGCAGTACTTC TRBV6-1 TRBD2 TRBJ2-7 few
CASSLAWTGISSPLHF TGTGCCAGCAGCTTAGCGTGGACAGGGATCAGTTCACCCCTCCACTTT TRBV7-2 TRBD1 TRBJ1-6 -
CASRGQAYSNQPQHF TGTGCCAGTCGAGGGCAGGCATATAGCAATCAGCCCCAGCATTTT TRBV19 - TRBJ1-5 -
CSAEDWLNTGELFF TGCAGTGCAGAGGACTGGCTAAACACCGGGGAGCTGTTTTTT TRBV20-1 - TRBJ2-2 once
CASSPLGQGREQYF TGTGCCAGCTCACCTCTTGGACAGGGGAGAGAGCAGTACTTC TRBV18 TRBD1 TRBJ2-7 -
CSARDRANGRRTGELFF TGCAGTGCTAGAGATCGGGCAAACGGGAGGCGGACCGGGGAGCTGTTTTTT TRBV20-1 TRBD2 TRBJ2-2 few
CASSEGSGFYGYTF TGTGCCAGCAGTGAAGGGTCAGGATTTTATGGCTACACCTTC TRBV25-1 - TRBJ1-2 -
CASSPMGLADNNEQFF TGTGCCAGCAGTCCCATGGGACTAGCGGATAACAATGAGCAGTTCTTC TRBV12-3/TRBV12-4 TRBD2 TRBJ2-1 many
CASSLTGGGGAKEQFF TGTGCCAGCAGCTTGACGGGTGGCGGGGGGGCCAAGGAGCAGTTCTTC TRBV5-6 TRBD2 TRBJ2-1 -
CASAISSGGQYF TGTGCCAGCGCCATAAGCTCCGGGGGCCAGTACTTC TRBV7-9 - TRBJ2-7 -
CASSSASGGDTQYF TGTGCCAGCAGCTCCGCTAGCGGTGGAGATACGCAGTATTTT TRBV7-3 TRBD2 TRBJ2-3 few
CASSLDRFLYEQYF TGTGCCAGCAGTCTCGACAGATTCCTTTACGAGCAGTACTTC TRBV6-6 - TRBJ2-7 few
CASSQVGLAESDTQYF TGTGCCAGCAGCCAAGTTGGACTAGCGGAGTCAGATACGCAGTATTTT TRBV4-2 TRBD2 TRBJ2-3 -
CASSSRQNMNTEAFF TGTGCCAGCAGCTCGAGACAGAACATGAACACTGAAGCTTTCTTT TRBV7-8 - TRBJ1-1 -
CASSPDTGYGYTF TGTGCCAGCAGCCCGGACACTGGCTATGGCTACACCTTC TRBV11-2 - TRBJ1-2 -
CSVFSGRTYEQYF TGCAGCGTTTTTAGCGGGAGGACCTACGAGCAGTACTTC TRBV29-1 TRBD2 TRBJ2-7 few
CSVAVDSEKLFF TGCAGCGTTGCGGTTGACTCTGAAAAACTGTTTTTT TRBV29-1 - TRBJ1-4 few
CASSPGGLGYEQYF TGTGCCAGCAGCCCGGGGGGACTAGGCTACGAGCAGTACTTC TRBV7-6 TRBD2 TRBJ2-7 -
CASSYGLAGVLEQYF TGTGCCAGCAGCTACGGACTAGCGGGAGTTCTCGAGCAGTACTTC TRBV7-2 TRBD2 TRBJ2-7 -
CASSDARRGGRSGELFF TGTGCCAGCAGTGACGCGCGGCGGGGGGGCCGAAGCGGGGAGCTGTTTTTT TRBV6-1 TRBD2 TRBJ2-2 -
CASSLVTGLNEQFF TGTGCCAGCAGCTTAGTAACAGGGCTCAATGAGCAGTTCTTC TRBV7-9 - TRBJ2-1 many
CSATLRQDGYTF TGCAGTGCTACCCTTAGACAAGATGGCTACACCTTC TRBV20-1 - TRBJ1-2 -
CASSTTLTGVLNEQFF TGTGCCAGTAGTACCACCTTGACAGGGGTCCTAAATGAGCAGTTCTTC TRBV19 TRBD1 TRBJ2-1 -
CAISPTGEGETQYF TGTGCCATCAGTCCGACAGGGGAGGGAGAGACCCAGTACTTC TRBV10-3 - TRBJ2-5 few
CASTNRGQGHQETQYF TGTGCCAGCACTAATAGGGGACAGGGGCACCAAGAGACCCAGTACTTC TRBV7-9 TRBD1 TRBJ2-5 few
CASRTAGTSSYNEQFF TGTGCCAGCAGAACAGCCGGGACTAGCTCCTACAATGAGCAGTTCTTC TRBV6-2/TRBV6-3 TRBD2 TRBJ2-1 -
CASSPTRLNTEAFF TGTGCCAGTAGTCCGACACGACTGAACACTGAAGCTTTCTTT TRBV19 - TRBJ1-1 few
CASSLDLGRLSGELFF TGTGCCAGCAGCTTAGATTTGGGCCGTCTTAGCGGGGAGCTGTTTTTT TRBV11-2 - TRBJ2-2 -
CASSITGTRGPKNIQYF TGTGCCAGTAGTATAACCGGGACTAGGGGTCCCAAAAACATTCAGTACTTC TRBV19 TRBD2 TRBJ2-4 -
CASSTRREQETQYF TGTGCCAGCAGCACCAGGAGGGAGCAAGAGACCCAGTACTTC TRBV7-2 - TRBJ2-5 few
CASSFPRGLAKNIQYF TGTGCCAGCAGTTTTCCCAGGGGGCTAGCCAAAAACATTCAGTACTTC TRBV28 TRBD1 TRBJ2-4 -
CASSYRQGGNQPQHF TGTGCCAGCAGTTACCGACAGGGCGGCAATCAGCCCCAGCATTTT TRBV28 TRBD1 TRBJ1-5 few